This T cell receptor (beta chain) stems from a study of shared clonotypes between healthy human individuals. The data were produced by immunoSEQ multiplex PCR, yet TCRdb's version contains in-frame clones alone and is incomplete. This sample has more than 550,000 clones, with about 90% found just once. V lost 3 bases and J 8 bases, leaving 19 bases between the germline ends. The CDR3 length is 15 residues. Germline V lookup: CDR1 SEHNR, CDR2 FQNEAQ (reference sequence). The V gene is TRBV7-9, the J gene TRBJ1-2; D perhaps matches TRBD1 (5 bases). The sample comprised memory CD8+ T cells from PBMCs. This sample's subset: CD45RO+ cells pooled with CCR7-negative TemRA cells. The source of this sequence is a man in his late teens or twenties in good health. Some clones in this sample may be carry-over from other donors' samples. The CDR3 sequence: CASSFNQGRVYGYTF. The CDR3 DNA is TGTGCCAGCAGCTTCAACCAGGGTAGGGTTTACGGCTACACCTTC.